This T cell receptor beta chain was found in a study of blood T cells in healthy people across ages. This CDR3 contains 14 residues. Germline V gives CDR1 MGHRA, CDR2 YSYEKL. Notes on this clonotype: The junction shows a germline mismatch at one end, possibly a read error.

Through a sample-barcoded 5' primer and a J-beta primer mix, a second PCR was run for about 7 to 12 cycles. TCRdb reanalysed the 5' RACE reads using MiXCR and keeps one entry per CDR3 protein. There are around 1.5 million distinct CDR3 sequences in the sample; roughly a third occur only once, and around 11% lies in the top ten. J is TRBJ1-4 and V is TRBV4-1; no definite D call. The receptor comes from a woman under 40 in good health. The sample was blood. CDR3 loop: CASSATPTNEKLFF. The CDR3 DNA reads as TGCGCCAGCAGCGCTACCCCAACAAATGAAAAACTGTTTTTT.